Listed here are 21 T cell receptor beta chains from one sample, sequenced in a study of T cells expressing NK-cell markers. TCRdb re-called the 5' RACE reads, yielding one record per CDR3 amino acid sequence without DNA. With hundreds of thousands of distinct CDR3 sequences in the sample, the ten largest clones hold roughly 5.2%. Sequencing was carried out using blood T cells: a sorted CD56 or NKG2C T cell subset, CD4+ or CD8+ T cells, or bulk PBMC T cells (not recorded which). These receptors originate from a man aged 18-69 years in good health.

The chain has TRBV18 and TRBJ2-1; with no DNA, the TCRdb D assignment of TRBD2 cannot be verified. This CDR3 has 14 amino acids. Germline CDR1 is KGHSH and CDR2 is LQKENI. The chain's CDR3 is CASHRTSGGHEQFF.

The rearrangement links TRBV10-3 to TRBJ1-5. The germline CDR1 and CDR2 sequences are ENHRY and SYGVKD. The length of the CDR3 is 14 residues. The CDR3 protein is CAISERGGGRPQHF.

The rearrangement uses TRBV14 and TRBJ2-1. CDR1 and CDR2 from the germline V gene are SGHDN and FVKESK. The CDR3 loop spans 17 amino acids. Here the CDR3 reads CASSLAMGSYTYNEQFF. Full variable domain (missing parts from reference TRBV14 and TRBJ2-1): EAGVTQFPSHSVIEKGQTVTLRCDPISGHDNLYWYRRVMGKEIKFLLHFVKESKQDESGMPNNRFLAERTGGTYSTLKVQPAELEDSGVYFCASSLAMGSYTYNEQFFGPGTRLTVL.

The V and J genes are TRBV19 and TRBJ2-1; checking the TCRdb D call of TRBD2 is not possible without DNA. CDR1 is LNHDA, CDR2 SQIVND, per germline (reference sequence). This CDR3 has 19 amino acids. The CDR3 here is CASSFSGLHTKSSYNEQFF.

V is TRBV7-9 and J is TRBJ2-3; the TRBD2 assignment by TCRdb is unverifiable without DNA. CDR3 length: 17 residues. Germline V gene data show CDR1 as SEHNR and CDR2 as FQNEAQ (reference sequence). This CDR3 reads CASSTPGLAGGTDTQYF.

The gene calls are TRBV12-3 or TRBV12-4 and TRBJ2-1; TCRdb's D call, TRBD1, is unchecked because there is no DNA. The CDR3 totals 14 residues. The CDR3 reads CASSLLSRGSEQFF.

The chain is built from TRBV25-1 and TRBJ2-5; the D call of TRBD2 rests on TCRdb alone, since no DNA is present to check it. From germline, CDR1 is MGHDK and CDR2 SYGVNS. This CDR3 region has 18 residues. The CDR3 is CASSPTGGLAGNQETQYF.

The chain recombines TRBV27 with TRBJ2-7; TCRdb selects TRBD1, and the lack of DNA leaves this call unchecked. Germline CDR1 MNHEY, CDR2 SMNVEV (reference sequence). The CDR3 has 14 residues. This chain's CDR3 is CASSRGDRTYEQYF.

CDR3 protein: CATSRVGTMNTEAFF. The genes are TRBV15 and TRBJ1-1; absent DNA, TCRdb's TRBD1 call cannot be checked. CDR1 is LNHNV and CDR2 is YYDKDF in the germline V gene (reference sequence). CDR3 length equals 15 residues.

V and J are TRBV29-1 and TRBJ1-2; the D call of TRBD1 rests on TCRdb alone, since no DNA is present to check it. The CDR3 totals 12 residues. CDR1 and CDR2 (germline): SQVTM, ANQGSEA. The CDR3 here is CSGVEGDYGYTF. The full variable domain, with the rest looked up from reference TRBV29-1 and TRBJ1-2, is SAVISQKPSRDICQRGTSLTIQCQVDSQVTMMFWYRQQPGQSLTLIATANQGSEATYESGFVIDKFPISRPNLTFSTLTVSNMSPEDSSIYLCSGVEGDYGYTFGSGTRLTVV.

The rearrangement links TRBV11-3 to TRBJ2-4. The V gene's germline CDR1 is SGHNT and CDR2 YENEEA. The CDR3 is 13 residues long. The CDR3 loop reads CASSLGFTDIQYF.

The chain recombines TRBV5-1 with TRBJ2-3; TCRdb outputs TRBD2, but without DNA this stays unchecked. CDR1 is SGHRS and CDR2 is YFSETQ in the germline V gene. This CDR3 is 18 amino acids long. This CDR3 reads CASSGGLAGGPSTDTQYF.

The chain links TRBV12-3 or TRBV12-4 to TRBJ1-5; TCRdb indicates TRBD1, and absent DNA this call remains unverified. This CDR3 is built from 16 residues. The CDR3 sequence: CASSFYLPGSNQPQHF.

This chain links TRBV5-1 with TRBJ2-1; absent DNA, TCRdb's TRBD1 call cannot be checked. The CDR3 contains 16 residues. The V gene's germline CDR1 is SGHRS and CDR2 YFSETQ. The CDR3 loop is CASSFPQGSSYNEQFF.

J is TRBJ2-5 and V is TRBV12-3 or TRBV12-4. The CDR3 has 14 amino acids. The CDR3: CASSLVPSQETQYF.

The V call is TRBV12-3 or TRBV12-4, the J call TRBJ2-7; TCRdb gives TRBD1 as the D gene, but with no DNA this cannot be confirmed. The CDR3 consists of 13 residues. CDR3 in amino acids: CASRIGQHYEQYF.

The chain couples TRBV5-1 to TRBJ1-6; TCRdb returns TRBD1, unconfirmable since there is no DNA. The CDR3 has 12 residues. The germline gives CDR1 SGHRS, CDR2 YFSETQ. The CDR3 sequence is CASSFTGGPLHF.

CDR3 sequence reads: CASSSDRGYETQYF. The chain joins TRBV7-9 to TRBJ2-5; TCRdb's assignment of TRBD1 cannot be checked, as there is no DNA. This CDR3 has 14 residues. CDR1 is SEHNR, CDR2 FQNEAQ, per germline (reference sequence).

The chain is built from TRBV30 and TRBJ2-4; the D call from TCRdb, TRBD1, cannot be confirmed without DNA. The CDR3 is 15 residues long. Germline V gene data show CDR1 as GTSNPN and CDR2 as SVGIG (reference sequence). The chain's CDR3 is CAWSGDRVAKNIQYF.

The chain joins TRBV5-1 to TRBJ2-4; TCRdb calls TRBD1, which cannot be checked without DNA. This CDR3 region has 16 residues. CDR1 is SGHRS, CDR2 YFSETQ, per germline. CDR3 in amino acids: CASSLGGRAAKNIQYF.

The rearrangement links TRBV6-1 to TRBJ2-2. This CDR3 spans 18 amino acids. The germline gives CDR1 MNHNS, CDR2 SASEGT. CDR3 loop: CASSEYLISATNTGELFF.